This T cell receptor (beta chain) was captured in a study of early T cells in non-severe SARS-CoV-2 infection (TCRdb year 2021). Context from the whole study: Because TCR sequencing relied on bulk RNA taken from unsorted whole blood, pairing of alpha and beta chains was not possible. Overall study outcomes, separate from this receptor: VDJdb matching was skewed toward anti-spike CD8 responses, so virus-specific expansions were likely underestimated and private and CD4 specificities were missed.

As to this clonotype: Its antigen is still unknown. No base-level quality is on record; no much larger clone is a single base apart.

A case-control design nested within a healthcare worker cohort in London, UK, was used, with weekly nasopharyngeal swab PCR tests and blood sampling performed. Healthcare workers were enrolled in the week of the UK lockdown, from 23 to 31 March 2020, and were followed every week for up to roughly 16 weeks. Germline trimming: 2 bases from V, 3 bases from J; junction bases outside gene matches: 9. Including cysteine and phenylalanine, the CDR3 has 16 amino acids. The kept DNA is CDR3 alone, 48 bases in frame from the first base. The germline V gene supplies CDR1 MNHEY and CDR2 SVGEGT. Receptor amplification or capture employed 5' RACE. The sequencer was a NextSeq 500. Unique molecular identifiers were attached to individual cDNA molecules in the TCR library protocol so that sequencing error and PCR bias could be corrected. Both TCR alpha and beta chains were sequenced, and tight co-correlation was observed between alpha and beta sequence abundances in each sample. The source study handled its data this way. Decombinator V4 was used to perform V gene, J gene and CDR3 annotation of TCR sequences. TCRs were defined as expanded if a significant change between any two time points was detected under a Poisson model with p below 0.0001. Abundances of TCRs were expressed as counts per million after normalisation to the total number of TCRs sequenced in each sample. TRAV1-2 paired with TRAJ12, TRAJ20 or TRAJ33 defined MAIT TCRs, while TRAV10 paired with TRAJ18 defined iNKT TCRs. VDJdb, accessed on 1 November 2021, was searched for TCRs annotated for CMV, EBV and SARS-CoV-2, and TCRs annotated for more than one antigen were excluded. TCRdb reprocessed the public reads (quality trimming at Q25 with fastp, clone calling with MiXCR) and kept in-frame beta chains. One record per CDR3 amino acid sequence lists the most common genes and DNA. For this entry, the V and J calls and clone size follow TCRdb and not the study's own pipeline. The sample table records approximately 81,000 distinct CDR3 sequences; 11% to 15% of these occur just once. Together, the top ten hold approximately 3.3% of the sample.

The chain joins TRBV6-2 or TRBV6-3 to TRBJ2-7; 8 middle bases align to TRBD2. The sample taken for sequencing was whole blood. The sequence came from an adult who was a healthcare worker with PCR-confirmed SARS-CoV-2 infection or an uninfected control (not recorded which). The CDR3: CASSYGRLAGFYEQYF. The sequenced DNA is TGTGCCAGCAGTTACGGTCGGCTAGCGGGCTTCTACGAGCAGTACTTC.